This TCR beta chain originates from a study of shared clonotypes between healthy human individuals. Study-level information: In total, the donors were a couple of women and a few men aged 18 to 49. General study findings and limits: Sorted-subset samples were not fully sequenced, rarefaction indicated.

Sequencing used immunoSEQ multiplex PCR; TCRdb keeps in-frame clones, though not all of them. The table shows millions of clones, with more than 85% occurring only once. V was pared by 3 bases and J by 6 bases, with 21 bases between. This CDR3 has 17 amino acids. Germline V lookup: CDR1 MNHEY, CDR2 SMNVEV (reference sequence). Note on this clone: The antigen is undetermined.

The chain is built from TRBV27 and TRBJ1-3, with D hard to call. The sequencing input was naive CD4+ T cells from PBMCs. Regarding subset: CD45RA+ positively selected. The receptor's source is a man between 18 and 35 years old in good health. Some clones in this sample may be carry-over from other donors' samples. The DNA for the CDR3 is TGTGCCAGCAGTTTGTGCGGGCGAATACGGACCGAAAACACCATATATTTT. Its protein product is CASSLCGRIRTENTIYF.